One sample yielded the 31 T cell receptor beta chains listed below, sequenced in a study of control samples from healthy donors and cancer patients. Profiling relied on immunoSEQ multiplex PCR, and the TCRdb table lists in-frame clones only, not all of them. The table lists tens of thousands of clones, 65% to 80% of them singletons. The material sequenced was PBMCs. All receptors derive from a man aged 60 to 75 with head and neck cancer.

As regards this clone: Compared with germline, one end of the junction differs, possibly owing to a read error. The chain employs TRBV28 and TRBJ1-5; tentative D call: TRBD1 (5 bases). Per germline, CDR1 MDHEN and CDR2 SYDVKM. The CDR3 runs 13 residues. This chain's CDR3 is CASSLPHEGQFAF. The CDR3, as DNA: TGTGCCAGCAGTCTTCCCCACGAGGGGCAGTTCGCCTTT. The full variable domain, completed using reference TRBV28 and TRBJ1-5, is DVKVTQSSRYLVKRTGEKVFLECVQDMDHENMFWYRQDPGLGLRLIYFSYDVKMKEKGDIPEGYSVSREKKERFSLILESASTNQTSMYLCASSLPHEGQFAFGDGTRLSIL.

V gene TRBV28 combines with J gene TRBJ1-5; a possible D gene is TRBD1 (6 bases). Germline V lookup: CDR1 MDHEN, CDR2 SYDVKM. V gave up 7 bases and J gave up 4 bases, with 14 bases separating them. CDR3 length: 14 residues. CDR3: CASNPGHFNQPQHF. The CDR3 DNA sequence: TGTGCCAGCAATCCGGGACACTTTAATCAGCCCCAGCATTTT.

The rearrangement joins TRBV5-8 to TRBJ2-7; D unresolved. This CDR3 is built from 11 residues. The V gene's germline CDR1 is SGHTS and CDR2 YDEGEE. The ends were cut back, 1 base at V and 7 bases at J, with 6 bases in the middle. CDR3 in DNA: TGTGCCAGCAGCTTGTTACGGGAGCAGTACTTC. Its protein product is CASSLLREQYF.

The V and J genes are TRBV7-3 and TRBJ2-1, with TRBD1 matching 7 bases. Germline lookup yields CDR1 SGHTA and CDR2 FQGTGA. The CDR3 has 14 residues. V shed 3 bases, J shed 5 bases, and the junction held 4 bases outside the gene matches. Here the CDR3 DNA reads TGTGCCAGCAGCTTCGGACAGGTTCACAATGAGCAGTTCTTC. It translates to CASSFGQVHNEQFF. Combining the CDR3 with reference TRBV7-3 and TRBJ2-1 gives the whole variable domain GAGVSQTPSNKVTEKGKYVELRCDPISGHTALYWYRQSLGQGPEFLIYFQGTGAADDSGLPNDRFFAVRPEGSVSTLKIQRTERGDSAVYLCASSFGQVHNEQFFGPGTRLTVL.

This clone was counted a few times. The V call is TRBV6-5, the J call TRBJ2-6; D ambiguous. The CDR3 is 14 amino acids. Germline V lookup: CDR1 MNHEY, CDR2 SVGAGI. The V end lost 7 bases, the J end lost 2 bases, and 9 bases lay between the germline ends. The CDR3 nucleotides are TGTGCCAGCAATTTGGCAGCTGGGGCCAACGTCCTGACTTTC. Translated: CASNLAAGANVLTF.

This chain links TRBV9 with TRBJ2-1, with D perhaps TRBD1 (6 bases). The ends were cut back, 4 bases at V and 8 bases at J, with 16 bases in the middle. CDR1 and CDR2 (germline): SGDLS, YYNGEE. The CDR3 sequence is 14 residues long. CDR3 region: CASSPNPGDHEQFF. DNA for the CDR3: TGTGCCAGCAGCCCTAACCCAGGGGATCATGAGCAGTTCTTC.

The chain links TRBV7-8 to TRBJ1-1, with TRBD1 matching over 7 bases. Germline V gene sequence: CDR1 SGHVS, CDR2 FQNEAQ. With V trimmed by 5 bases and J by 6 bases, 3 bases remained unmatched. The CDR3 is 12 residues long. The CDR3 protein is CASSADRAEAFF. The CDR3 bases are TGTGCCAGCAGCGCCGACAGGGCTGAAGCTTTCTTT.

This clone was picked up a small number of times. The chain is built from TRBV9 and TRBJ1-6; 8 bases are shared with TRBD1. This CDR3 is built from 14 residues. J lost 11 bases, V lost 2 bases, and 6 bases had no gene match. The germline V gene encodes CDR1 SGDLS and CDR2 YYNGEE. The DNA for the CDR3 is TGTGCCAGCAGCGTTGAGACAGGGGAAGCACCCCTCCACTTT. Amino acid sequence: CASSVETGEAPLHF. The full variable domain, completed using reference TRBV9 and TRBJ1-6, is DSGVTQTPKHLITATGQRVTLRCSPRSGDLSVYWYQQSLDQGLQFLIQYYNGEERAKGNILERFSAQQFPDLHSELNLSSLELGDSALYFCASSVETGEAPLHFGNGTRLTVT.

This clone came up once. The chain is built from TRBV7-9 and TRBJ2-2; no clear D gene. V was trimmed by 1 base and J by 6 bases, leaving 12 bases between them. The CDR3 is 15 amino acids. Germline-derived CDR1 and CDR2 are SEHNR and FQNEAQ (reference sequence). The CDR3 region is CASSLEDGLAGELFF. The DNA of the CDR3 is TGTGCCAGCAGCTTAGAGGATGGATTGGCCGGGGAGCTGTTTTTT.

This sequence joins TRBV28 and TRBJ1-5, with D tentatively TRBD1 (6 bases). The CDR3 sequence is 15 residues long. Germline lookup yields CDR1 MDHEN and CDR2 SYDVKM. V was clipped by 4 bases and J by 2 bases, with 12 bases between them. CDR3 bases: TGTGCCAGCAGTTGGGAAGGGGGGGGCAATCAGCCCCAGCATTTT. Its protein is CASSWEGGGNQPQHF. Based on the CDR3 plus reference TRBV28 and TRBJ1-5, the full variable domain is DVKVTQSSRYLVKRTGEKVFLECVQDMDHENMFWYRQDPGLGLRLIYFSYDVKMKEKGDIPEGYSVSREKKERFSLILESASTNQTSMYLCASSWEGGGNQPQHFGDGTRLSIL.

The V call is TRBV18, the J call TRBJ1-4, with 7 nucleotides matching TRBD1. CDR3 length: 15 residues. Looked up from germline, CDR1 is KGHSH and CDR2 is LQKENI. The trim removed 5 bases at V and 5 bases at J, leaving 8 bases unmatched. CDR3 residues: CASSTTGFGNEKLFF. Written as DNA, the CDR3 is TGTGCCAGCTCAACGACAGGGTTCGGGAATGAAAAACTGTTTTTT.

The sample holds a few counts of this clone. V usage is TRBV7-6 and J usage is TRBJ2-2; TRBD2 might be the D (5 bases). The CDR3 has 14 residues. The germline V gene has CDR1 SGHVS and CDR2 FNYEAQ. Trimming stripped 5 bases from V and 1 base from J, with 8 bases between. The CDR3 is CASSQSGNTGELFF. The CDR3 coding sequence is TGTGCCAGCAGCCAAAGCGGGAACACCGGGGAGCTGTTTTTT.

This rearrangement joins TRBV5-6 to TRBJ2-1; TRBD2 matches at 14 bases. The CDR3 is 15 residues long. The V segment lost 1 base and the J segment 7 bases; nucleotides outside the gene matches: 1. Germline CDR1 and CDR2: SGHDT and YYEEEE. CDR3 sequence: CASSLRTSGRNEQFF. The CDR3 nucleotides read TGTGCCAGCAGCTTGAGGACTAGCGGGAGGAATGAGCAGTTCTTC.

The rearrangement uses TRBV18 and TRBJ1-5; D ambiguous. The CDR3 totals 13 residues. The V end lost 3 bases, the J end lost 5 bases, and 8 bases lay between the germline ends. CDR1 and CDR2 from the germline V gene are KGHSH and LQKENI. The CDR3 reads CASSPGPDQPQHF. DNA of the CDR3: TGTGCCAGCTCACCGGGTCCCGATCAGCCCCAGCATTTT.

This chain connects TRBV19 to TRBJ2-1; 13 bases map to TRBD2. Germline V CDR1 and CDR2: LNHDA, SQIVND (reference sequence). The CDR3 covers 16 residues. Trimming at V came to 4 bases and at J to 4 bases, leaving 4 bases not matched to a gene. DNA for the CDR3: TGTGCCAGTAGTAGGACTAGCGGGAGTTTATACAATGAGCAGTTCTTC. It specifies CASSRTSGSLYNEQFF.

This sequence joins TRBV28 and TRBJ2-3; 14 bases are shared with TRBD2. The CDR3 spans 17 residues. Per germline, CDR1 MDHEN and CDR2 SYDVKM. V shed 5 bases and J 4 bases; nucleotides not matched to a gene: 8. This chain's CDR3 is CASSPYPGLAGADTQYF. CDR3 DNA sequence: TGTGCCAGCAGTCCCTATCCGGGACTAGCGGGAGCAGATACGCAGTATTTT.

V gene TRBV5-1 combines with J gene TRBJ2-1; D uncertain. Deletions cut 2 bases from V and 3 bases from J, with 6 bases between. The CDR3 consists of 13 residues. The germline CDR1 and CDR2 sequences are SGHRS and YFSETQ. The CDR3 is CASSLTNYNEQFF. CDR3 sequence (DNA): TGCGCCAGCAGCTTAACTAACTACAATGAGCAGTTCTTC.

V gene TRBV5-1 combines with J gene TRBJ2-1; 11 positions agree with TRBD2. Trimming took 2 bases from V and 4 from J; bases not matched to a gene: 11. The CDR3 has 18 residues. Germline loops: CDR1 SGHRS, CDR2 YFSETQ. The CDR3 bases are TGCGCCAGCAGCTTTAACCGGGGGACTAGCGGACCGTACAATGAGCAGTTCTTC. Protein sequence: CASSFNRGTSGPYNEQFF.

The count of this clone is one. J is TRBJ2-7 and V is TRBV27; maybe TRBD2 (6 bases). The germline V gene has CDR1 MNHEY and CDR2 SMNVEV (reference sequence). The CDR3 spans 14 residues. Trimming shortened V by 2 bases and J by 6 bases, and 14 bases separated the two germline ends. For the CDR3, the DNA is TGTGCCAGCAGTTTAACCCCCGCGGGGCGCGAGCAGTACTTC. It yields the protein CASSLTPAGREQYF.

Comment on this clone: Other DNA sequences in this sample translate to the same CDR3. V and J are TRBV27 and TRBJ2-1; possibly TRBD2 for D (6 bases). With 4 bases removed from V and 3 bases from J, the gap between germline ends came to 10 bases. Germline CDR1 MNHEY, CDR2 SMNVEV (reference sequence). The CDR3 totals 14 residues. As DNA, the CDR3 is TGTGCCAGCAGTTCGGGAGCTAGCTACAATGAGCAGTTCTTC. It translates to CASSSGASYNEQFF.

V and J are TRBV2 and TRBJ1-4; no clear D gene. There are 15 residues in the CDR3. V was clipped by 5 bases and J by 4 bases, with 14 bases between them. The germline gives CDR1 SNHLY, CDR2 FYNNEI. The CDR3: CASSIDGTGNEKLFF. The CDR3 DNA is TGTGCCAGCAGTATAGACGGAACGGGTAATGAAAAACTGTTTTTT.

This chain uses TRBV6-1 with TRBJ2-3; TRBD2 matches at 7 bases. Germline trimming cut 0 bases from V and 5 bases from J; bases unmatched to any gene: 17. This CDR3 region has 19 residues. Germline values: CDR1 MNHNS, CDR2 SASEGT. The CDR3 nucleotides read TGTGCCAGCAGTGAAGCGCCCCTTGCGGGGAGGGGTGGTATAGATACGCAGTATTTT. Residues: CASSEAPLAGRGGIDTQYF.

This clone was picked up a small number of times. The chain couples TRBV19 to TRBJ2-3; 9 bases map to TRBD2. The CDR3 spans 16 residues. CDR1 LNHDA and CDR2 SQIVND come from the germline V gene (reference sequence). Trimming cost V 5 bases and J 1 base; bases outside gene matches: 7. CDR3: CASSSSGGLGTDTQYF. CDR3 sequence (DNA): TGTGCCAGTAGTTCAAGCGGGGGGCTTGGCACAGATACGCAGTATTTT.

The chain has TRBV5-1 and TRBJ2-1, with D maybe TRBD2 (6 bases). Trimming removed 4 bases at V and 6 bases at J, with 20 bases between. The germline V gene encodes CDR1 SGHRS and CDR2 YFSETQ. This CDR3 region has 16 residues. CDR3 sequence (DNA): TGCGCCAGCAGCGTCCCTAGCGCTCAGTCCCCCAATGAGCAGTTCTTC. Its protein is CASSVPSAQSPNEQFF.

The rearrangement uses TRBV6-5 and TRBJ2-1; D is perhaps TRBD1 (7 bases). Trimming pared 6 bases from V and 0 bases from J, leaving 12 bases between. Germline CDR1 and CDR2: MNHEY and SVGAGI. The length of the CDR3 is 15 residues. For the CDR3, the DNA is TGTGCCAGCAGACGCGGGGACAGCTCCTACAATGAGCAGTTCTTC. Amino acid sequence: CASRRGDSSYNEQFF.

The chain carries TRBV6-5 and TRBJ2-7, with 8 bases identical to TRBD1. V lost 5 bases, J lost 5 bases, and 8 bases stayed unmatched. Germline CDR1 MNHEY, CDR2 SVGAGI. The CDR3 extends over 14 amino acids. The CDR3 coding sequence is TGTGCCAGCAGTAAACTCCAGGGGGCCCACGAGCAGTACTTC. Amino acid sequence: CASSKLQGAHEQYF.

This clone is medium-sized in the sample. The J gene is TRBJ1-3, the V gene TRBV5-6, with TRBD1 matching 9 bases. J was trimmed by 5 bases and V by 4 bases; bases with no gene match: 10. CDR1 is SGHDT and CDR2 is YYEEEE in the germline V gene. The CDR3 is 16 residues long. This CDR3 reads CASSLRGQGIRNTIYF. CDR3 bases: TGTGCCAGCAGCCTCCGGGGACAGGGTATCAGAAACACCATATATTTT.

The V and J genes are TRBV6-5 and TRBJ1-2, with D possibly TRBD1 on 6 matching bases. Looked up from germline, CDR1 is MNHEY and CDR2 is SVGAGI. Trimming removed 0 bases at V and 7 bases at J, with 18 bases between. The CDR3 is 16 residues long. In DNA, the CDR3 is TGTGCCAGCAGTTACTCGTGGTCAGGGGACATGGGTGGCTACACCTTC. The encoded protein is CASSYSWSGDMGGYTF.

CDR3 in amino acids: CASSWSYGYTF. As DNA, the CDR3 is TGTGCCAGCAGTTGGAGCTATGGCTACACCTTC. The chain has TRBV12-3 or TRBV12-4 and TRBJ1-2; no definite D call. V gave up 4 bases and J gave up 4 bases, with 4 bases separating them. The CDR3 sequence is 11 residues long.

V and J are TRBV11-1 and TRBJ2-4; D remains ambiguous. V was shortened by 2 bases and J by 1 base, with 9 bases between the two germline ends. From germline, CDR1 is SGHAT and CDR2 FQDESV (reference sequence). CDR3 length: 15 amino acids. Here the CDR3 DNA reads TGTGCCAGCAGCTTAAATACTTGGGCCAAAAACATTCAGTACTTC. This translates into CASSLNTWAKNIQYF. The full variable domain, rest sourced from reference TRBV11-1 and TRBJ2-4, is EAEVAQSPRYKITEKSQAVAFWCDPISGHATLYWYRQILGQGPELLVQFQDESVVDDSQLPKDRFSAERLKGVDSTLKIQPAELGDSAMYLCASSLNTWAKNIQYFGAGTRLSVL.

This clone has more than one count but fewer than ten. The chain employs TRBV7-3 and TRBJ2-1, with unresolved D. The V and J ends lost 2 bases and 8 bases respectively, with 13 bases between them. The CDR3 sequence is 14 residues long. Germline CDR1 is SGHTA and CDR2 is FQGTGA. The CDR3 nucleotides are TGTGCCAGCAGCTTAGATGGCTCCCGCGATGAGCAGTTCTTC. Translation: CASSLDGSRDEQFF.